This T cell receptor beta chain derives from a study of blood T cell repertoires in COVID-19. Study-wide context: From T cells, B-cell-depleted T cells, or PBMCs came the material, which was cDNA or gDNA.

TCRdb's copy holds only in-frame clones and misses some; the assay was immunoSEQ multiplex PCR. Found here are approximately 120,000 clones, about 85% of them singletons; the top ten hold about a quarter. From germline, CDR1 is SEHNR and CDR2 FQNEAQ (reference sequence). V lost 6 bases to trimming and J lost 7 bases, with 24 bases between them. The CDR3 is 16 residues long. Sequencing was carried out using peripheral blood. This clonotype was obtained from an elderly woman with acute or convalescent COVID-19. The gene calls are TRBV7-9 and TRBJ1-1, with D tentatively TRBD1 (5 bases). The CDR3 nucleotides are TGTGCCAGCAGTTCGACCGGGGCCCGGGAGGAGGGTGAAGCTTTCTTT. Translating gives CASSSTGAREEGEAFF.